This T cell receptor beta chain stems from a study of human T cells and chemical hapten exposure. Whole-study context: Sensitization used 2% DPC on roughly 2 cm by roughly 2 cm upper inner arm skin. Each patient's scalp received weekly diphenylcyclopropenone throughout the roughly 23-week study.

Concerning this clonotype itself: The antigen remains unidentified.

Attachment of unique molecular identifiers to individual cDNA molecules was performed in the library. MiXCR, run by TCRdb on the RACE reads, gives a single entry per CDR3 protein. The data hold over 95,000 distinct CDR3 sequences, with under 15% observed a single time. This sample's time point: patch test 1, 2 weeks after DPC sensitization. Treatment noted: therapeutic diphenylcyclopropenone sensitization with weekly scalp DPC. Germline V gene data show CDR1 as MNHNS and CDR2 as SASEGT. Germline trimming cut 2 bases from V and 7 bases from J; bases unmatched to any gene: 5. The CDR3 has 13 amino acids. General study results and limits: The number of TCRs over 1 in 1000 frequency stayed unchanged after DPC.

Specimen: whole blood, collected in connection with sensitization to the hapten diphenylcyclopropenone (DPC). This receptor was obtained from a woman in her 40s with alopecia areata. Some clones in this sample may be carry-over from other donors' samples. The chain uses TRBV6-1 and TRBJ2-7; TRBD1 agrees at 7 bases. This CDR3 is CASSELGGAEQYF. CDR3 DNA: TGTGCCAGCAGTGAACTAGGGGGCGCGGAGCAGTACTTC.